One sample yielded the 13 T cell receptor beta chains listed below, sequenced in a study of early T cells in non-severe SARS-CoV-2 infection. TCRdb reanalysed the 5' RACE reads using MiXCR and keeps one entry per CDR3 protein. The table shows 40,000 to 55,000 distinct CDR3 sequences, with over 7.5% occurring only once. The sequenced sample was whole blood. The receptors originated from an adult who was a healthcare worker with PCR-confirmed SARS-CoV-2 infection or an uninfected control (not recorded which).

This clonotype was found a few times. CDR3 residues: CSAPRRGSVYNEQFF. CDR3 in DNA: TGCAGTGCACCACGCCGTGGGTCTGTTTACAATGAGCAGTTCTTC. V usage is TRBV20-1 and J usage is TRBJ2-1; no firm D call. CDR3 length equals 15 residues. The ends were cut back, 6 bases at V and 4 bases at J, with 19 bases in the middle. The germline gives CDR1 DFQATT, CDR2 SNEGSKA (reference sequence).

This clonotype was observed a handful of times. The V call is TRBV29-1, the J call TRBJ2-6; D perhaps matches TRBD2 (6 bases). The germline CDR1 and CDR2 sequences are SQVTM and ANQGSEA. The ends were cut back, 8 bases at V and 0 bases at J, with 11 bases in the middle. The CDR3 runs to 14 residues. Written as DNA, the CDR3 is TGCAGCTTGGGACTTTACTCTGGGGCCAACGTCCTGACTTTC. Translation: CSLGLYSGANVLTF. Supplemented by reference TRBV29-1 and TRBJ2-6, the full variable domain reads SAVISQKPSRDICQRGTSLTIQCQVDSQVTMMFWYRQQPGQSLTLIATANQGSEATYESGFVIDKFPISRPNLTFSTLTVSNMSPEDSSIYLCSLGLYSGANVLTFGAGSRLTVL.

This rearrangement joins TRBV5-6 to TRBJ2-7; D call uncertain. The germline CDR1 and CDR2 sequences are SGHDT and YYEEEE. V was cut by 7 bases and J by 2 bases, with 7 bases left in between. This CDR3 contains 11 residues. This CDR3 is CASGVTYEQYF. The CDR3 DNA follows: TGTGCCAGCGGCGTAACCTACGAGCAGTACTTC.

The table lists this clonotype with many counts. The chain has TRBV6-6 and TRBJ2-3; the match to TRBD2 covers 7 bases. The CDR3 runs to 15 residues. Losses at the gene ends were 6 bases for V and 2 bases for J; bases not matched to a gene: 8. Germline V gives CDR1 MNHNY, CDR2 SVGAGI (reference sequence). Written as DNA, the CDR3 is TGTGCCAGCAGCCCCGGGACTACCCACACAGATACGCAGTATTTT. Its translation: CASSPGTTHTDTQYF.

V is TRBV28 and J is TRBJ2-2, with TRBD2 identical over 12 bases. The CDR3 covers 17 residues. V shed 4 bases, J shed 4 bases, and the junction held 7 bases outside the gene matches. Germline V gives CDR1 MDHEN, CDR2 SYDVKM. The CDR3 region has the DNA TGTGCCAGCAGTTCGACTAGCGGGAGACGGGTCACCGGGGAGCTGTTTTTT. Translating it yields CASSSTSGRRVTGELFF.

This clonotype occurred many times. The chain employs TRBV2 and TRBJ2-6; 9 nucleotides line up with TRBD1. V trimming: 4 bases; J trimming: 4 bases; junction bases outside the gene matches: 5. Germline V gene sequence: CDR1 SNHLY, CDR2 FYNNEI. The CDR3 is 16 residues long. CDR3 sequence (DNA): TGTGCCAGCAGTGGGGACAGGGAATCCGGGGCCAACGTCCTGACTTTC. Translated: CASSGDRESGANVLTF.

The V call is TRBV5-1, the J call TRBJ1-2, with 7 bases that match TRBD1. V lost 3 bases and J lost 2; bases outside the gene matches: 4. The CDR3 runs 14 residues. Germline V gene sequence: CDR1 SGHRS, CDR2 YFSETQ. In DNA, the CDR3 is TGCGCCAGCAGCTCGATGGGACAGAACTATGGCTACACCTTC. Translating gives CASSSMGQNYGYTF.

The chain uses TRBV7-9 and TRBJ2-7; tentative D call: TRBD2 (5 bases). CDR3 length equals 15 residues. CDR1 and CDR2 from the germline V gene are SEHNR and FQNEAQ (reference sequence). The V gene lost 3 bases and the J gene lost 0 bases, with 12 bases spanning the gap. The CDR3 sequence: CASSFVSGSSYEQYF. The CDR3 DNA is TGTGCCAGCAGCTTTGTCAGTGGGAGCTCCTACGAGCAGTACTTC.

The table lists this clonotype with a count of one. The J gene is TRBJ2-3, the V gene TRBV20-1; 7 bases line up with TRBD2. CDR1 and CDR2 (germline): DFQATT, SNEGSKA (reference sequence). With V trimmed by 4 bases and J by 3 bases, 4 bases remained unmatched. The CDR3 is made up of 13 amino acids. The CDR3 DNA follows: TGCAGTGCTAAGGTTAGCGGGACAGATACGCAGTATTTT. Amino acids: CSAKVSGTDTQYF.

This clonotype was seen ten or more times. The genes are TRBV20-1 and TRBJ2-7; 8 positions agree with TRBD2. The CDR3 totals 14 residues. Germline V gene sequence: CDR1 DFQATT, CDR2 SNEGSKA (reference sequence). The J segment lost 3 bases and the V segment lost 2 bases, leaving 6 bases of the junction unmatched. The CDR3 region has the DNA TGCAGTGCTAGACCCACTAGCGGTTTCTACGAGCAGTACTTC. It translates to CSARPTSGFYEQYF.

This clonotype was seen only a few times. The chain couples TRBV2 to TRBJ2-2; D is ambiguous. Between the trimmed V and J ends, which lost 4 bases and 5 bases, there was a span of 14 bases. The length of the CDR3 is 15 residues. Germline lookup yields CDR1 SNHLY and CDR2 FYNNEI. CDR3 protein: CASSVNRGSTGELFF. In DNA form, the CDR3 reads TGTGCCAGCAGTGTTAATCGTGGAAGTACCGGGGAGCTGTTTTTT.

The chain links TRBV9 to TRBJ2-7; 7 bases are shared with TRBD2. V lost 0 bases, J lost 2 bases, and 2 bases stayed unmatched. The CDR3 covers 14 residues. Per the germline V gene, CDR1 is SGDLS and CDR2 is YYNGEE. The CDR3 nucleotides read TGTGCCAGCAGCGTAGCGGGAGGACCCTACGAGCAGTACTTC. This codes for CASSVAGGPYEQYF.

This clonotype was observed a handful of times. The genes are TRBV29-1 and TRBJ1-2; D not resolved. V lost 6 bases and J lost 6, with 14 bases in between. Germline CDR1 reads SQVTM; CDR2 reads ANQGSEA. CDR3 length equals 12 residues. Here the CDR3 reads CSVPKVGDGYTF. In DNA form, the CDR3 reads TGCAGCGTCCCTAAGGTGGGCGATGGCTACACCTTC.